Sequencing of this TCR beta chain was carried out in a study of tumor-infiltrating lymphocytes in primary liver carcinoma. Study details: Yields of productive TCRbeta reads ranged from roughly 3.5 to 8 million per sample and were similar across tissue types. The study, taken as a whole, reports: The study used bulk unsorted samples and so did not compare CD4+ and CD8+ repertoires.

Extraction also yielded germline DNA, while blood RNA was obtained from unsorted whole blood. Before the surgical procedure, four milliliters of peripheral blood were collected. About this clonotype itself: Antigen unknown.

Using a constant-region primer together with ProtoScript II reverse transcriptase, TCR beta cDNA was made from 450 to 600 ng of total RNA. TCR beta libraries came from three nested multiplex PCR rounds using slightly modified ARM-PCR. One entry per CDR3 protein results from TCRdb running MiXCR on the multiplex PCR reads. Of 310,000 or so distinct CDR3 sequences listed, more than 55% were seen once; the top ten hold 17%. The source material was peripheral blood. The sequence was obtained from a woman aged 25 to 39 with primary liver carcinoma and hepatitis B virus infection.

CDR3 coding DNA: TGTGCCAGCAGCCTTCAACTAGCGGGAGTTGAGCAGTTCTTC. It specifies CASSLQLAGVEQFF. The chain is built from TRBV6-1 and TRBJ2-1; 11 nucleotides align to TRBD2. CDR1 and CDR2 (germline): MNHNS, SASEGT. Trimming at V came to 6 bases and at J to 9 bases, leaving 7 bases not matched to a gene. This CDR3 contains 14 residues.